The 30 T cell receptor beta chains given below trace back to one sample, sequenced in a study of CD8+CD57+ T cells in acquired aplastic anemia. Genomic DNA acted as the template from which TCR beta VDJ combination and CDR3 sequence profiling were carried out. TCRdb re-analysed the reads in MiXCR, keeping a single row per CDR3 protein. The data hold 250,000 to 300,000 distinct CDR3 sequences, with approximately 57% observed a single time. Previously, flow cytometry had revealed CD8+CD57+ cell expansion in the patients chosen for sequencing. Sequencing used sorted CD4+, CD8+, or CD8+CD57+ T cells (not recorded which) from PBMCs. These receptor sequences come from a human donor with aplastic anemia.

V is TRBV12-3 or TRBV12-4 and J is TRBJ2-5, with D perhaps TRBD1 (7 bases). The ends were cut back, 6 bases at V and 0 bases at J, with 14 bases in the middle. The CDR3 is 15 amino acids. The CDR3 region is CASSQGGGDQETQYF. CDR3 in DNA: TGTGCCAGCAGCCAAGGGGGCGGGGACCAAGAGACCCAGTACTTC.

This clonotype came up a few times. The CDR3 nucleotides are TGTGCCAGCTCACCACTCGGTGACAGCCCCCCCTCTGGGGCCAACGTCCTGACTTTC. It is translated as CASSPLGDSPPSGANVLTF. V gene TRBV18 combines with J gene TRBJ2-6; perhaps TRBD1 as D (5 bases). This CDR3 is built from 19 residues. Trimming removed 1 base at V and 0 bases at J, with 16 bases between. Germline V gives CDR1 KGHSH, CDR2 LQKENI.

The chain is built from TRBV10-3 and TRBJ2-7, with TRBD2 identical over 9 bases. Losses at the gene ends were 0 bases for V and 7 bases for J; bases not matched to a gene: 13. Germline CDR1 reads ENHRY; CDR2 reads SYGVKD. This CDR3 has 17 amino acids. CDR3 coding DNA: TGTGCCATCAGTGAGTCTCCGTCGCGGGGGGGTACCGGGGAGCAGTACTTC. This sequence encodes CAISESPSRGGTGEQYF.

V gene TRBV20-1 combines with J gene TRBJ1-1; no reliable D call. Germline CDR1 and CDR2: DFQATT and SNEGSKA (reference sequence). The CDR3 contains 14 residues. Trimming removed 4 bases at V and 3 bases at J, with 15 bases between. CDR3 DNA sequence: TGCAGTGCTACCAGTGGGAGAGGGCACACTGAAGCTTTCTTT. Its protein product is CSATSGRGHTEAFF.

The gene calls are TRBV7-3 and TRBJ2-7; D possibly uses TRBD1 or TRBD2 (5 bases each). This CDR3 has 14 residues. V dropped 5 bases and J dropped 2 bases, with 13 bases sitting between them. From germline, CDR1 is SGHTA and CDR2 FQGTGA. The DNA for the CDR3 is TGTGCCAGCAGCCAAGGGACGATACCCTACGAGCAGTACTTC. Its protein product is CASSQGTIPYEQYF.

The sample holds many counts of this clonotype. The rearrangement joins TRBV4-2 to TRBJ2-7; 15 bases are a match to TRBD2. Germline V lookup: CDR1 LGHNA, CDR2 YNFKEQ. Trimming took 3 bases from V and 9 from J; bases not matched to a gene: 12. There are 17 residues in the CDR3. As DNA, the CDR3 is TGTGCCAGCAGCCAGCGTTGGAGGACTAGCGGGAGGGCCGGGCAGTACTTC. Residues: CASSQRWRTSGRAGQYF.

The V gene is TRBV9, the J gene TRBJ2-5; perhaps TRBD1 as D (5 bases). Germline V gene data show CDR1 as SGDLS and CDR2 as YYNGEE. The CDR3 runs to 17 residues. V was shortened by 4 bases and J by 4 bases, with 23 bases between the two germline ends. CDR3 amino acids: CASSTPLDTGRRETQYF. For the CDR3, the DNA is TGTGCCAGCAGCACACCCCTGGACACGGGCCGGAGAGAGACCCAGTACTTC.

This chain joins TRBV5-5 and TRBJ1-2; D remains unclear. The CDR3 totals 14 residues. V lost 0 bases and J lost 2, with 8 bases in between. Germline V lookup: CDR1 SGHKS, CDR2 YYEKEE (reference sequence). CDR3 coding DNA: TGTGCCAGCAGCTTGGTTGCAGGAAACTATGGCTACACCTTC. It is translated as CASSLVAGNYGYTF.

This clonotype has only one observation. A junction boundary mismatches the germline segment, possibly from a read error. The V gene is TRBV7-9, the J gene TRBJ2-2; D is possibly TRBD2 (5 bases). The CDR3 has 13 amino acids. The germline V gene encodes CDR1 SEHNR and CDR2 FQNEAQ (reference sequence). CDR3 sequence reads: CACSSTVTGELFF. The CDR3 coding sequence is TGTGCCTGCAGCTCAACGGTCACCGGGGAGCTGTTCTTT.

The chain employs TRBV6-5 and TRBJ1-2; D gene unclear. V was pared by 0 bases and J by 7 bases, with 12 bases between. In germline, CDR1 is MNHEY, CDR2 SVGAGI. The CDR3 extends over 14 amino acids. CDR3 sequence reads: CASSYSREFGGYTF. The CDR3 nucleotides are TGTGCCAGCAGTTACTCGAGGGAGTTTGGTGGCTACACCTTC.

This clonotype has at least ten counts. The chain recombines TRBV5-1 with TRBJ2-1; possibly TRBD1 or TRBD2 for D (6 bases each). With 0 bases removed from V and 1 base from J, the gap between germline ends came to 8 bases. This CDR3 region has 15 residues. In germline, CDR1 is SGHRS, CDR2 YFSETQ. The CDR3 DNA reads TGCGCCAGCAGCTTGGGGGGGGCGTCCTACAATGAGCAGTTCTTC. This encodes CASSLGGASYNEQFF.

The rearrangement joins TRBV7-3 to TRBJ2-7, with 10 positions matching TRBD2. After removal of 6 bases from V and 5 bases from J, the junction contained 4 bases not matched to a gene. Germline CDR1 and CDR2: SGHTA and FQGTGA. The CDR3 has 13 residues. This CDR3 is CASRDGTSDEQYF. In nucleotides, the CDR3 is TGTGCCAGCAGAGACGGGACTAGCGACGAGCAGTACTTC. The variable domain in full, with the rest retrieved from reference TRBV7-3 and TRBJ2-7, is GAGVSQTPSNKVTEKGKYVELRCDPISGHTALYWYRQSLGQGPEFLIYFQGTGAADDSGLPNDRFFAVRPEGSVSTLKIQRTERGDSAVYLCASRDGTSDEQYFGPGTRLTVT.

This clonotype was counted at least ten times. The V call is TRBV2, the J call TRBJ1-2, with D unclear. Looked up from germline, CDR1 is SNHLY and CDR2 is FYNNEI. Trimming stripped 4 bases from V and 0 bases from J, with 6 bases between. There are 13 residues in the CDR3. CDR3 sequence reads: CASSAEANYGYTF. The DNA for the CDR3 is TGTGCCAGCAGTGCGGAAGCTAACTATGGCTACACCTTC.

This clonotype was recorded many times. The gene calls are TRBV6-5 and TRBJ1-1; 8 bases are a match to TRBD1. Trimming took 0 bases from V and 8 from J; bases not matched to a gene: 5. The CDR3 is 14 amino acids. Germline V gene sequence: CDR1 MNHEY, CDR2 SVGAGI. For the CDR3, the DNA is TGTGCCAGCAGTTACTCGGCAGGGGGCGGAGAAGCTTTCTTT. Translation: CASSYSAGGGEAFF.

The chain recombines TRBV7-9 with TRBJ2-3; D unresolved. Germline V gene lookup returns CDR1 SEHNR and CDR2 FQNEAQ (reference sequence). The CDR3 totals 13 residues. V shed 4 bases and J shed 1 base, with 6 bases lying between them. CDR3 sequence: CASSYEGTDTQYF. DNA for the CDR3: TGTGCCAGCAGCTACGAGGGCACAGATACGCAGTATTTT.

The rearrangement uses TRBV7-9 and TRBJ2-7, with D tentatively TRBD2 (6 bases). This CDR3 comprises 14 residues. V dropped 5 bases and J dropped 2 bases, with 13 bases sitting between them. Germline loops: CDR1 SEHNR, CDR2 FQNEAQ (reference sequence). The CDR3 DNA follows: TGTGCCAGCAGCGCTGGACTACCCCCCTACGAGCAGTACTTC. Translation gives CASSAGLPPYEQYF.

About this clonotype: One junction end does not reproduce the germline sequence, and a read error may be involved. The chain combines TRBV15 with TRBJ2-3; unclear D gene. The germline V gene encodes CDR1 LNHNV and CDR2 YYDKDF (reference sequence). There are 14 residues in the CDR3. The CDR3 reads CASSQDPSTDTQYF. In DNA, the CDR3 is TGTGCCAGCAGCCAAGACCCTAGCACAGATACGCAGTATTTT.

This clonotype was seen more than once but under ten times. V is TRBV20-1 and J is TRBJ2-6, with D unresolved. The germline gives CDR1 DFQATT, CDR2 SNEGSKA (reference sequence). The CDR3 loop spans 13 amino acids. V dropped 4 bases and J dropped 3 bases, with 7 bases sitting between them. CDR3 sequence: CSANPVGANVLTF. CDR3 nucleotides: TGCAGTGCTAACCCGGTTGGGGCCAACGTCCTGACTTTC.

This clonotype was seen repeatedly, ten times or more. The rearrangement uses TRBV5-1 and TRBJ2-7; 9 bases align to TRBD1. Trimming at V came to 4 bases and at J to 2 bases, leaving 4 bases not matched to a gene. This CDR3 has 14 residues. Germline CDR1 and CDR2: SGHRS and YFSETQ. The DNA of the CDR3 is TGCGCCAGCAGCGCGGACAGGGGCCCCTACGAGCAGTACTTC. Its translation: CASSADRGPYEQYF.

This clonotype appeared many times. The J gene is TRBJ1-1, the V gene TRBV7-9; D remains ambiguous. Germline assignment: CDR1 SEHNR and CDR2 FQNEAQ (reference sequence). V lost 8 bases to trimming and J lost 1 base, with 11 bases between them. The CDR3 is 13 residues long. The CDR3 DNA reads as TGTGCCAGCTCCCTGGTGCAGAACACTGAAGCTTTCTTT. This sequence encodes CASSLVQNTEAFF.

Here the CDR3 DNA reads TGTGCCACCAGTGACCCGACTAGCGGGAGGATGGGTGAGCAGTTCTTC. It translates to CATSDPTSGRMGEQFF. This chain joins TRBV24-1 and TRBJ2-1; 13 bases are a match to TRBD2. The CDR3 is made up of 16 amino acids. Per the germline V gene, CDR1 is KGHDR and CDR2 is SFDVKD. J was trimmed by 9 bases and V by 4 bases; bases with no gene match: 8.

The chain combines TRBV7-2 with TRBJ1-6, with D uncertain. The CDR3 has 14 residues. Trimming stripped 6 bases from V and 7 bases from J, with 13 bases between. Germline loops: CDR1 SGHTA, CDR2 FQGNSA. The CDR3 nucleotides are TGTGCCAGCAGTATACGGGGTGGGAATTCACCCCTCCACTTT. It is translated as CASSIRGGNSPLHF.

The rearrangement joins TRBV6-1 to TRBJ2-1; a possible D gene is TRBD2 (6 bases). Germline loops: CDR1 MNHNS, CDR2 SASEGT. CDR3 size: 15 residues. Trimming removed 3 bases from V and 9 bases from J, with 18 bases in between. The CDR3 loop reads CASSDSRLGSGEQFF. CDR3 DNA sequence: TGTGCCAGCAGTGACAGTCGACTAGGGAGCGGTGAGCAGTTCTTC.

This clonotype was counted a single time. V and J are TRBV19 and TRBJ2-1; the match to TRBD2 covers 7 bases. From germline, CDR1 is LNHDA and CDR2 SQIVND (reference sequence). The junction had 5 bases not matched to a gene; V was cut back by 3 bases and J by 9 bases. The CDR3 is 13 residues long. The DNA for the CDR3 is TGTGCCAGTAGTATGGGTGGGGGGGGTGAGCAGTTCTTC. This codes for CASSMGGGGEQFF.

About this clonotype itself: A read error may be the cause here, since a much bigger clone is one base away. CDR3 in amino acids: CASSWGRAGGQFF. CDR3 nucleotides: TGTGCCAGCAGCTGGGGACGGGCGGGTGGGCAGTTCTTC. V gene TRBV7-3 combines with J gene TRBJ2-1; D possibly uses TRBD1 or TRBD2 (5 bases each). CDR1 is SGHTA and CDR2 is FQGTGA in the germline V gene. V lost 4 bases, J lost 12 bases, and 16 bases lay in between. This CDR3 contains 13 residues.

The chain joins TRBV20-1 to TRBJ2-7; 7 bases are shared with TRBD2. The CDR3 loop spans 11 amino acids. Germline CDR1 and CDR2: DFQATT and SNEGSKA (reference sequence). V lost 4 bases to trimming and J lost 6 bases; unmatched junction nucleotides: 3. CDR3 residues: CSATGRGEQYF. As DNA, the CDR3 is TGCAGTGCTACGGGGAGGGGCGAGCAGTACTTC.

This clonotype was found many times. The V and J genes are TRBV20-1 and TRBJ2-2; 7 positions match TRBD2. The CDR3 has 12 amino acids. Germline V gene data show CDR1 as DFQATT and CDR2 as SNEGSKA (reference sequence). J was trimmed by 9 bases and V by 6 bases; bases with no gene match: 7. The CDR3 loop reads CSAPGGGRELFF. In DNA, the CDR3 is TGCAGTGCCCCGGGAGGTGGGCGGGAGCTGTTTTTT.

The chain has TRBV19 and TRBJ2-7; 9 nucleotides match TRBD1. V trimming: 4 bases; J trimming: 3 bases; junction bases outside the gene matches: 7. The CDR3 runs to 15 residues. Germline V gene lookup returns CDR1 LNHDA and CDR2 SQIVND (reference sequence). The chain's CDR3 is CASSTPGTGRYEQYF. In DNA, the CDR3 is TGTGCCAGTAGTACTCCCGGGACAGGGCGCTACGAGCAGTACTTC. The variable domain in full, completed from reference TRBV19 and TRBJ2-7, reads DGGITQSPKYLFRKEGQNVTLSCEQNLNHDAMYWYRQDPGQGLRLIYYSQIVNDFQKGDIAEGYSVSREKKESFPLTVTSAQKNPTAFYLCASSTPGTGRYEQYFGPGTRLTVT.

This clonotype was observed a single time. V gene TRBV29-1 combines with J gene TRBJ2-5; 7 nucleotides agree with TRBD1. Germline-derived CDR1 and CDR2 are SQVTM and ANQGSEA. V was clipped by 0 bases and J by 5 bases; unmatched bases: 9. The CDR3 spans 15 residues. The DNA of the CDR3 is TGCAGCGTTGAAGATCTTGACAGGGCTATGGAGACCCAGTACTTC. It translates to CSVEDLDRAMETQYF.

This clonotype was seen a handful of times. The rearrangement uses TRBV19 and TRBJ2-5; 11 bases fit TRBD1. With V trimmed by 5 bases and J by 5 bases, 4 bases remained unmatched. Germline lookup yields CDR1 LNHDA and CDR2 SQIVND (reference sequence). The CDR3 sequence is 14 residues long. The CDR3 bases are TGTGCCAGTAGTCGGACAGGGGGCCGGGAGACCCAGTACTTC. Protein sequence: CASSRTGGRETQYF.